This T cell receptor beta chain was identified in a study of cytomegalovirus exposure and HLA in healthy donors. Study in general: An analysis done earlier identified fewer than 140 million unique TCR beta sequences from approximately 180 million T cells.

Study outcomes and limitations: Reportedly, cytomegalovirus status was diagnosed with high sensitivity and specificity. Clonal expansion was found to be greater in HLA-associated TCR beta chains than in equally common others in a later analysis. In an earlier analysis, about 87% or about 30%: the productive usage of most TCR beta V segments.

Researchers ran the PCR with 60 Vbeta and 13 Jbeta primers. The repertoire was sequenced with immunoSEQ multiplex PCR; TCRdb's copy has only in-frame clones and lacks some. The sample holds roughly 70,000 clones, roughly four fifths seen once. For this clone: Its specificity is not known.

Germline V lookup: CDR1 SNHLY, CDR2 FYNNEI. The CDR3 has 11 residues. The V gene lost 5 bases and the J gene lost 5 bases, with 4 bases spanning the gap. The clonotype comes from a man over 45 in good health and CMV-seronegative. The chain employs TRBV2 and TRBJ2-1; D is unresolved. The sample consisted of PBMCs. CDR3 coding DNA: TGTGCCAGCAGTTTTAACAATGAGCAGTTCTTC. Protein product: CASSFNNEQFF. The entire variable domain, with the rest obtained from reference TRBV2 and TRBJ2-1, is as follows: EPEVTQTPSHQVTQMGQEVILRCVPISNHLYFYWYRQILGQKVEFLVSFYNNEISEKSEIFDDQFSVERPDGSNFTLKIRSTKLEDSAMYFCASSFNNEQFFGPGTRLTVL.